This T cell receptor (beta chain) was identified in a study of shared clonotypes between healthy human individuals. The run depth of the assay was deep. Assay: immunoSEQ multiplex PCR; the TCRdb copy retains only in-frame clones and omits some. The repertoire holds about 1.1 million clones, with approximately 80% as singletons. To note about this clone: Its antigen is not known.

Study results and limitations: It was observed that 5% to 6.5% of naive CD4 clonotypes were shared across several donors.

The sequence derives from a man aged 18-30 years in good health. Some clones in this sample may be carry-over from other donors' samples. The sample consisted of memory CD4+ T cells from PBMCs. Subset reported: CD45RA-negative fraction.

The CDR3 is CASSRQGSGNTIYF. Here the CDR3 DNA reads TGTGCCAGCAGCCGACAGGGGTCTGGAAACACCATATATTTT. The chain recombines TRBV7-2 with TRBJ1-3, with TRBD1 matching over 8 bases. The CDR3 is 14 amino acids. Losses at the gene ends were 5 bases for V and 1 base for J; bases not matched to a gene: 1. Germline-derived CDR1 and CDR2 are SGHTA and FQGNSA.